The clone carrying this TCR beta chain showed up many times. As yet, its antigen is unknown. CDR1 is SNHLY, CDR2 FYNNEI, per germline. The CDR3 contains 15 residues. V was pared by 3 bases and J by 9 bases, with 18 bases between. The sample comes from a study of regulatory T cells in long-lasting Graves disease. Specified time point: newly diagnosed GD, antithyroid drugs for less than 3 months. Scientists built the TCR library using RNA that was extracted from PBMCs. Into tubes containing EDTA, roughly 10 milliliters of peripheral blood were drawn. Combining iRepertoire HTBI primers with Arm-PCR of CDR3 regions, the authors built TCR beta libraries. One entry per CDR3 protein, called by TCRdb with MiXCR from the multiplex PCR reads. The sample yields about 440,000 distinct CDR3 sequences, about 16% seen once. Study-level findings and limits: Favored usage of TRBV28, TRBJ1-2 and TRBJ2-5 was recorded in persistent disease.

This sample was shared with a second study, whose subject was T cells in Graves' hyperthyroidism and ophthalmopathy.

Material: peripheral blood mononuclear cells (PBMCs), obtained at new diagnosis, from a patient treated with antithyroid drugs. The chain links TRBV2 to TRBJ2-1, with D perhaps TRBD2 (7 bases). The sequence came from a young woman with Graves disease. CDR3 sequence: CASSDGGREYGEQFF. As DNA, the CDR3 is TGTGCCAGCAGTGATGGGGGGCGGGAGTACGGTGAGCAGTTCTTC.